This T cell receptor beta chain was observed in a study of neurological immune-mediated disorders. Regarding the study as a whole: Private repertoires in all groups were suggested, as expanded clones shared no CDR3 amino acid sequences across subjects.

cDNA was made by 5'RACE with 10-nucleotide random UMIs. TCRdb used MiXCR to reprocess the 5' RACE reads, holding one entry per CDR3 protein. The table lists roughly 36,000 distinct CDR3 sequences, 6.5% to 8.5% of them singletons. This clonotype was counted many times. Its antigen remains unidentified. In Maryland, USA, blood bank volunteers were the healthy controls. The sorted libraries took approximately 1 million CD4+ or CD8+ T cells. Sequencing was performed on CD4+ T cells from blood. The clonotype was recovered from a man aged 45-65 years in good health.

The CDR3 sequence: CACWTASDTQYF. The CDR3 DNA is TGTGCCTGTTGGACAGCTTCAGATACGCAGTATTTT. V is TRBV28 and J is TRBJ2-3; D might be TRBD1 (6 bases). V gave up 11 bases and J gave up 4 bases, with 13 bases separating them. Germline V CDR1 and CDR2: MDHEN, SYDVKM. This CDR3 region has 12 residues.